These T cell receptor beta chains were read from a single sample in a study of cytomegalovirus exposure and HLA in healthy donors. Sequencing was performed with immunoSEQ multiplex PCR; in TCRdb, only in-frame clones are kept and a portion is missing. Of about 100,000 clones listed, approximately 96% were seen once; the top ten hold 0.65% to 0.7%. Sequenced material: PBMCs. Receptors were obtained from a woman aged 18 to 35 in good health and CMV-seronegative. The conserved cysteine and the conserved F or W are not part of the CDR3 here.

V gene	J gene	CDR3 protein
TRBV6-4	TRBJ1-6	ASRATGLYDSPLH
TRBV6-5	TRBJ1-2	ASTAAPFNYGYT
TRBV4-1	TRBJ2-5	ASSQELRGSQETQY
TRBV6-6	TRBJ1-1	ASSYMADTEAF
TRBV9	TRBJ2-2	ASSPRSGHGELF
TRBV19	TRBJ1-1	ASRGQASGNTEAF
TRBV13	TRBJ2-7	ASSESGQGNYEQY
TRBV6-5	TRBJ1-6	ASSYLASGGYSPLH
TRBV15	TRBJ1-2	ATSRDLTGGGGYT
TRBV2	TRBJ1-1	ASRGRENTEAF
TRBV2	TRBJ2-3	ASTVGTRTDTQY
TRBV10-3	TRBJ2-7	AISEYWRTGGPQLTYEQY
TRBV30	TRBJ2-1	AWTGGDEQF
TRBV28	TRBJ2-7	ASSGTGTGGYEQY
TRBV27	TRBJ2-2	ASSTGENTGELF
TRBV5-1	TRBJ2-2	ASSWDYRNTGELF
TRBV6-5	TRBJ2-5	ASSSVESETQY
TRBV2	TRBJ2-1	ASSEATGGTYNEQF